A selection of T cell receptor beta chains follows, all from one sample in a study of T cells in Graves' hyperthyroidism and ophthalmopathy. Using its own MiXCR run on the multiplex PCR reads, TCRdb lists one record per CDR3 protein. The table lists roughly 250,000 distinct CDR3 sequences, roughly 15% of them singletons. The sequencing sample was made of blood. The receptors originated from a woman aged 35 to 49 with Graves' hyperthyroidism that later progressed to Graves' ophthalmopathy. CDR3s include the opening cysteine and the closing phenylalanine or tryptophan. Size values are once, few and many counts, or a class for expanded clones, and some rows have none.

j_call: TRBJ2-1
clone_size: many
v_call: TRBV29-1
cdr3_aa: CSALDRGRKNEQFF

j_call: TRBJ1-5
clone_size: many
v_call: TRBV10-3
cdr3_aa: CAISDRFGDQPQHF

j_call: TRBJ2-2
clone_size: NA
v_call: TRBV5-1
cdr3_aa: CASSFGGTGVLFTGELFF

j_call: TRBJ1-6
clone_size: many
v_call: TRBV19
cdr3_aa: CASRGTDGGYNSPLHF

j_call: TRBJ2-3
clone_size: many
v_call: TRBV27
cdr3_aa: CASSRATTDTQYF

j_call: TRBJ1-3
clone_size: NA
v_call: TRBV19
cdr3_aa: CASSIYALWTSSGNTIYF

j_call: TRBJ2-2
clone_size: many
v_call: TRBV3-1
cdr3_aa: CASRLSGTGRNTGELFF

j_call: TRBJ2-1
clone_size: many
v_call: TRBV18
cdr3_aa: CASSPPGLAYNEQFF

j_call: TRBJ2-1
clone_size: many
v_call: TRBV25-1
cdr3_aa: CASSGRAPYNEQFF

j_call: TRBJ2-5
clone_size: NA
v_call: TRBV9
cdr3_aa: CASGRRGQETQYF

j_call: TRBJ2-1
clone_size: many
v_call: TRBV2
cdr3_aa: CASSEAHYLEQFF

j_call: TRBJ2-7
clone_size: many
v_call: TRBV28
cdr3_aa: CASSPEEGQRLGQYF

j_call: TRBJ1-5
clone_size: once
v_call: TRBV7-8
cdr3_aa: CASSLEVKGRQPQHF

j_call: TRBJ1-2
clone_size: many
v_call: TRBV11-2
cdr3_aa: CASSPIRRDSYGYTF

j_call: TRBJ1-1
clone_size: few
v_call: TRBV19
cdr3_aa: CASRVWSVNTEAFF

j_call: TRBJ2-3
clone_size: NA
v_call: TRBV4-1
cdr3_aa: CASSQDWWDRVLYTQYF

j_call: TRBJ1-6
clone_size: NA
v_call: TRBV6-5
cdr3_aa: CASSYLDRAKSPLHF

j_call: TRBJ2-1
clone_size: many
v_call: TRBV12-3/TRBV12-4
cdr3_aa: CASSGTSGTSSYNEQFF

j_call: TRBJ1-6
clone_size: many
v_call: TRBV5-1
cdr3_aa: CASSYAGTENSPLHF

j_call: TRBJ2-3
clone_size: many
v_call: TRBV6-1
cdr3_aa: CASNQMGLWSDTQYF

j_call: TRBJ1-5
clone_size: few
v_call: TRBV20-1
cdr3_aa: CSARDGRTHTGRNQPQHF

j_call: TRBJ2-3
clone_size: NA
v_call: TRBV4-1
cdr3_aa: CASSQGVAATRTDTQYF

j_call: TRBJ2-1
clone_size: NA
v_call: TRBV27
cdr3_aa: CASKASGTSGRRYNEQFF

j_call: TRBJ2-7
clone_size: many
v_call: TRBV28
cdr3_aa: CATGQGAMGEQYF

j_call: TRBJ1-3
clone_size: NA
v_call: TRBV28
cdr3_aa: CASSLSPDRRNTIYF

j_call: TRBJ2-3
clone_size: many
v_call: TRBV4-1
cdr3_aa: CASSQDSEREGSDTQYF

j_call: TRBJ2-3
clone_size: NA
v_call: TRBV2
cdr3_aa: CASSVGDLLAGGPTDTQYF

j_call: TRBJ2-1
clone_size: NA
v_call: TRBV6-1
cdr3_aa: CASSPETSGRVHEQFF

j_call: TRBJ1-3
clone_size: many
v_call: TRBV28
cdr3_aa: CASSHGAFRWQPSGNTIYF

j_call: TRBJ2-5
clone_size: many
v_call: TRBV7-2
cdr3_aa: CASTNFGTQYF

j_call: TRBJ2-1
clone_size: many
v_call: TRBV24-1
cdr3_aa: CATSDSRTGQMDEQFF

j_call: TRBJ1-3
clone_size: few
v_call: TRBV12-3/TRBV12-4
cdr3_aa: CASSLAPPPDTYF

j_call: TRBJ2-5
clone_size: few
v_call: TRBV4-1
cdr3_aa: CASSQARGAETQYF

j_call: TRBJ2-1
clone_size: many
v_call: TRBV5-6
cdr3_aa: CASSFFGFGSYNEQFF

j_call: TRBJ2-2
clone_size: many
v_call: TRBV27
cdr3_aa: CASRPGTWNTGELFF

j_call: TRBJ2-7
clone_size: many
v_call: TRBV20-1
cdr3_aa: CSARDLETSGNGKQYF

j_call: TRBJ2-3
clone_size: NA
v_call: TRBV7-2
cdr3_aa: CASSFRTGSVDTQYF

j_call: TRBJ2-1
clone_size: many
v_call: TRBV2
cdr3_aa: CASTEAGSYNEQFF